The entry that follows covers one T cell receptor beta chain sequence. Its antigen specificity is not known. Per-base qualities were not stored, and no clone one base away is much larger. Interpreted using the paper, the time point label stands for: about 28 days (+/-7) after the second vaccine dose. Because spike-specific TCR depth and breadth did not differ between the two schedules, AZD1222 recipients who got a second dose at roughly 4 weeks were pooled with those who got a second dose at roughly 12 weeks. Vaccinee samples were obtained from the UK trials COV001 and COV002, which included a single-blind randomized controlled phase 2/3 trial of AZD1222 (ChAdOx1 nCoV-19) in healthy adults. For TCRbeta chain sequencing, PBMC samples were collected from trial participants at day 0 and at day 28 after the second dose. The CDR3 covers 13 residues, taking in both the cysteine and the phenylalanine. Solely the CDR3 DNA is kept, with 39 bases framed from the first base. From the germline V gene (reference sequence), CDR1 is SGHNT and CDR2 is YYREEE. Relative to germline, V is 2 bases shorter and J is 5 bases shorter, with 11 bases between their ends.

The CDR3 regions of human TCRbeta chains were analyzed by immunosequencing. The authors processed their data as follows. TCRs in the repertoires were matched against a reference library of SARS-CoV-2-specific TCRs that had been generated with the MIRA antigen-specificity platform. Breadth was defined as the fraction of unique TCRs that were SARS-CoV-2-associated, and depth was defined as the fraction of total T cells that were SARS-CoV-2-associated. Using the MIRA data, each spike-specific TCR was mapped to the spike region that the TCR reacts to and placed in a CD4 or CD8 class. Log10-transformed breadth and depth values were compared by one-way ANOVA with Sidak's multiple comparisons tests. As stored in TCRdb, this immuneACCESS dataset retains in-frame rearrangements with V and J assigned. A fraction of the clones does not appear; measured against another copy, unresolved V genes explain less than half of the discrepancy, and the remainder lacks a known reason. V and J calls and clone size are given by that table; D and trimming were obtained from the DNA. The sample table records 190,000 or so clones; 90% to 95% of these occur just once. Jointly, the top ten make up approximately 3.4% of the sample.

This specimen belongs to a study of T cell responses to AZD1222 COVID-19 vaccine listed by TCRdb under 2021. About the study as a whole: A total of just over 230 trial participants underwent TCR sequencing, of whom nearly 210 received two doses of AZD1222 and 26 received two doses of the MenACWY control vaccine. Trial participants were enrolled by age into subgroups of 18-55, 56-69 and 70-plus years, and roughly 150, 30 and 60 TCR-sequenced participants, respectively, were included in these subgroups.

Overall study outcomes, separate from this receptor: In the small 56-69-year group, the increase in depth fell short of significance, most likely because of low power. After two AZD1222 doses, spike-specific TCR breadth and depth were significantly higher than at day 0 and than in MenACWY recipients. Because no day 14 peak-response samples were available, the repertoires could be characterized only after the peak T cell response. Conclusions about previously exposed vaccinees are limited, since just 5 or 6 AZD1222 recipients were seropositive for SARS-CoV-2 at baseline. Reportedly, close to half of the unique spike-specific TCRs recognized epitopes lying outside the regions that are mutated in the B.1.351 and B.1.1.7 variants. Participants were mostly white British, with more females than males. The authors suggested clonal diversity may have been underestimated. The whole spike protein was spanned by vaccine-associated CD4 TCRs, and dominant responses were seen in regions 160-218 and 743-854.

The source of this sequence is an adult who received the AZD1222 COVID-19 vaccine. The material sequenced was peripheral blood, taken 28 days after the second AZD1222 dose. The receptor chain draws on TRBV5-4 and TRBJ2-7; TRBD1 is a weak D gene call, 5 bases matching. The CDR3 amino acid sequence is: CASSFQGSHEQYF. In nucleotides, the sequence is TGTGCCAGCAGCTTCCAGGGTAGCCACGAGCAGTACTTC.